This T cell receptor beta chain came from a study of blood T cell repertoires in COVID-19. Study-wide background: COVID-19 samples from acute and convalescent phases originated in the United States, Italy and Spain. PBMCs, B-cell-depleted T cells, or T cells were the source of the cDNA or gDNA that made up the material.

Original data processing: Reference gene primers were amplified, and this amplification served to estimate nucleated cell counts. Only in-frame clones appear in the TCRdb table, and some are missing; sequencing was by immunoSEQ multiplex PCR. D and trimming were read from the DNA, whereas the V and J calls and clone size are those reported in that table. The sample shows hundreds of thousands of clones, around 78% of them seen only once. CDR1 is SNHLY, CDR2 FYNNEI, per germline. V lost 7 bases and J lost 3, with 12 bases in between. This CDR3 has 13 amino acids. Sample: peripheral blood. This sequence joins TRBV2 and TRBJ1-1; weak D call: TRBD1 (6 bases). This TCR derives from a woman aged 65 to 85 with active or convalescent COVID-19. The CDR3 region has the DNA TGTGCCAGCACTAGGACAGTGGACACTGAAGCTTTCTTT. It specifies CASTRTVDTEAFF.